The entry below describes one TCR beta chain. Its target is unknown. This sample is part of a study of cytomegalovirus exposure and HLA in healthy donors. The study drew the donors from its approximately 110-subject validation cohort, separate from the approximately 700-subject first cohort. The study, taken as a whole, reports: TCR sequences were mostly rare, though some public TCRs occurred in many donors. The authors listed about 170 TCR beta chains as cytomegalovirus-associated. Confirmation was obtained in vitro that three CMV-associated chains are specific for CMV antigens.

Trimming took 2 bases from V and 8 from J, leaving 4 bases between them. Looked up from germline, CDR1 is SGHVS and CDR2 is FQNEAQ. This CDR3 spans 12 amino acids. The method was immunoSEQ multiplex PCR; TCRdb's version includes in-frame clones alone and lacks a portion of them. The sample lists 150,000 or so clones, 70% to 90% occurring once. The sequence came from a human donor in good health. The material sequenced was PBMCs. The rearrangement uses TRBV7-8 and TRBJ1-6, with no clear D. The CDR3 DNA is TGTGCCAGCAGCTTACCCGATTCACCCCTCCACTTT. This encodes CASSLPDSPLHF.